Following are 11 T cell receptor beta chains from one sample sequenced in a study of blood T cell repertoires in COVID-19. Libraries were prepared by immunoSEQ multiplex PCR; TCRdb keeps only in-frame clonotypes and omits some of them. This table holds 350,000 to 450,000 clones, around nine tenths found once. The sample comprised peripheral blood. Every receptor here comes from a woman aged 60-70 years with COVID-19, enrolled during active disease.

J is TRBJ1-3 and V is TRBV5-1, with 7 bases that match TRBD1. This CDR3 has 15 residues. Per the germline V gene, CDR1 is SGHRS and CDR2 is YFSETQ. Germline trimming cut 4 bases from V and 0 bases from J; bases unmatched to any gene: 4. The CDR3 sequence: CASSHGTASGNTIYF. CDR3 nucleotides: TGCGCCAGCAGCCACGGGACAGCCTCTGGAAACACCATATATTTT.

The V gene is TRBV4-1, the J gene TRBJ2-5; the D is unclear. V dropped 1 base and J dropped 4 bases, with 16 bases sitting between them. CDR1 and CDR2 from the germline V gene are MGHRA and YSYEKL. The CDR3 extends over 16 amino acids. CDR3 coding DNA: TGCGCCAGCAGCCAAGTTTCCTACGAGGTAGGAGAGACCCAGTACTTC. Residues: CASSQVSYEVGETQYF.

J is TRBJ1-5 and V is TRBV4-1, with a weak D call TRBD1 (5 bases). Trimming took off 1 base at V and 7 bases at J, with 20 bases between the two ends. CDR1 and CDR2 (germline): MGHRA, YSYEKL. The CDR3 is 17 residues long. The CDR3 DNA reads as TGCGCCAGCAGCCAAGTAGGCTACCGCAGGGCGGAACAGCCCCAGCATTTT. It encodes CASSQVGYRRAEQPQHF.

V usage is TRBV30 and J usage is TRBJ1-6; D remains unclear. Germline CDR1 GTSNPN, CDR2 SVGIG (reference sequence). The CDR3 is 13 amino acids. The V gene lost 0 bases and the J gene lost 7 bases, with 7 bases spanning the gap. The CDR3, as DNA: TGTGCCTGGAGTGTACAACAAAATTCACCCCTCCACTTT. This sequence encodes CAWSVQQNSPLHF.

The V and J genes are TRBV7-7 and TRBJ2-7, with TRBD1 identical over 7 bases. The length of the CDR3 is 13 residues. Trimming took 5 bases from V and 3 from J; bases not matched to a gene: 4. The V gene's germline CDR1 is SSHAT and CDR2 FNYEAQ (reference sequence). The CDR3 here is CASSHDRDYEQYF. The CDR3 DNA follows: TGTGCCAGCAGCCATGACAGGGACTACGAGCAGTACTTC.

The chain couples TRBV13 to TRBJ2-1; D is unclear. The CDR3 has 16 amino acids. V was cut by 5 bases and J by 0 bases, with 14 bases left in between. Germline CDR1 PRHDT, CDR2 FYEKMQ (reference sequence). CDR3 in amino acids: CASSNDTYRSYNEQFF. CDR3 DNA: TGTGCCAGCAGCAACGACACCTACCGCTCCTACAATGAGCAGTTCTTC.

The chain joins TRBV6-5 to TRBJ1-6; 8 bases line up with TRBD1. This CDR3 has 15 amino acids. Germline V gene data show CDR1 as MNHEY and CDR2 as SVGAGI. The V segment lost 0 bases and the J segment 9 bases; nucleotides outside the gene matches: 4. CDR3 sequence (DNA): TGTGCCAGCAGTTACTCGCAGGGGGCGAGTTCACCCCTCCACTTT. The encoded protein is CASSYSQGASSPLHF.

The genes are TRBV13 and TRBJ2-7; 8 bases match TRBD1. CDR1 is PRHDT, CDR2 FYEKMQ, per germline (reference sequence). Trimming removed 6 bases from V and 3 bases from J; junction bases left unmatched: 1. The length of the CDR3 is 12 residues. The DNA of the CDR3 is TGTGCCAGCAGGACAGGGGACTACGAGCAGTACTTC. Translated: CASRTGDYEQYF. Full variable domain (outside the CDR3, taken from reference TRBV13 and TRBJ2-7): AAGVIQSPRHLIKEKRETATLKCYPIPRHDTVYWYQQGPGQDPQFLISFYEKMQSDKGSIPDRFSAQQFSDYHSELNMSSLELGDSALYFCASRTGDYEQYFGPGTRLTVT.

This chain connects TRBV12-3 or TRBV12-4 to TRBJ1-2, with D possibly TRBD1 on 5 matching bases. Between the trimmed V and J ends, which lost 3 bases and 4 bases, there was a span of 9 bases. The CDR3 totals 13 residues. The chain's CDR3 is CASSFYGGYGYTF. CDR3 coding DNA: TGTGCCAGCAGTTTTTACGGGGGCTATGGCTACACCTTC.

About this clone itself: One end of the junction is discordant with germline, which a read error may explain. This rearrangement joins TRBV4-2 to TRBJ2-7; 10 bases map to TRBD1. This CDR3 has 14 residues. Germline V gene sequence: CDR1 LGHNA, CDR2 YNFKEQ. DNA for the CDR3: TGTGCCAGCAGTCAAGACTGGGACAGGGGCGAGCAGTACTTC. It translates to CASSQDWDRGEQYF.

This clone was observed once. The chain has TRBV5-1 and TRBJ1-4; D is ambiguous. The V end lost 0 bases, the J end lost 7 bases, and 13 bases lay between the germline ends. In germline, CDR1 is SGHRS, CDR2 YFSETQ. CDR3 length equals 15 residues. The DNA for the CDR3 is TGCGCCAGCAGCTTGGTCGGGATAGCGGGTGAAAAACTGTTTTTT. Translated, it gives CASSLVGIAGEKLFF.